This paragraph covers one T cell receptor beta chain sequence. 60 Vbeta and 13 Jbeta primers were used in PCR. Assay: immunoSEQ multiplex PCR; the TCRdb copy retains only in-frame clones and omits some. The profile covers a few hundred thousand clones, with over 60% appearing a single time and less than 20% taken by the ten largest. V trimming: 2 bases; J trimming: 6 bases; junction bases outside the gene matches: 4. The CDR3 consists of 14 residues. The germline gives CDR1 SNHLY, CDR2 FYNNEI. These data come from a study of cytomegalovirus exposure and HLA in healthy donors. Input material: PBMCs. The TCR sequence derives from a man aged 40-49 years in good health and CMV-seronegative. This rearrangement joins TRBV2 to TRBJ2-3; 8 bases match TRBD1. CDR3 amino acids: CASSEKTGADTQYF. The CDR3 nucleotides read TGTGCCAGCAGTGAAAAGACAGGGGCCGATACGCAGTATTTT.